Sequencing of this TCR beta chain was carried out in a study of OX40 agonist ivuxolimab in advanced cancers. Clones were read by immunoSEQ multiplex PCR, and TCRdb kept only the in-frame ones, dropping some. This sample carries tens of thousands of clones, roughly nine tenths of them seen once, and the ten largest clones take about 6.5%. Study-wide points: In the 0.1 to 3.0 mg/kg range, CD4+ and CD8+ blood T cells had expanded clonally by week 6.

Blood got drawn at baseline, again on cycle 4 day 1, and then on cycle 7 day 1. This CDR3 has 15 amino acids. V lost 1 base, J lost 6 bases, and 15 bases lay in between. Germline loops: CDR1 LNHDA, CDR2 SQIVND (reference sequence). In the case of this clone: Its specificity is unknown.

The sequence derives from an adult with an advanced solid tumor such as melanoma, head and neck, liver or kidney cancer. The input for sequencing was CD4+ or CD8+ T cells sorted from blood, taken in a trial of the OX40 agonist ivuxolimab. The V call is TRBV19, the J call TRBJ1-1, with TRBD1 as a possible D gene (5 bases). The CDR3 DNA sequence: TGTGCCAGTAGTATAGCAGGCAGGGCCCTCTCTGAAGCTTTCTTT. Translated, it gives CASSIAGRALSEAFF.